Reported below is one TCR beta chain. Its antigen is undetermined. Germline V gives CDR1 SNHLY, CDR2 FYNNEI. The CDR3 covers 12 residues. V was pared by 3 bases and J by 7 bases, with 9 bases between. PCR primers comprised 60 Vbeta and 13 Jbeta primers. Clones were sequenced by immunoSEQ multiplex PCR, and TCRdb holds only the in-frame ones, with some missing. The sample spans around 140,000 clones; the ten largest clones claim 0.96%. The data belong to a study of cytomegalovirus exposure and HLA in healthy donors. Whole-study results and caveats: In a later analysis, specific HLA alleles were associated with approximately 17,000 TCR beta sequences at a 0.05 false discovery rate. In vitro assays verified that a few CMV-associated chains recognized CMV antigens specifically.

The sequence derives from a male donor in good health and CMV-seronegative. Sequencing was performed on PBMCs. This chain uses TRBV2 with TRBJ1-1, with no clear D. Here the CDR3 reads CASSDGPIEAFF. CDR3 nucleotides: TGTGCCAGCAGTGATGGCCCGATTGAAGCTTTCTTT.